The clone carrying this T cell receptor beta chain was recorded a few times. The data derive from a study of blood T cell repertoires in COVID-19. Study summary: The analysed material was cDNA or gDNA that came from T cells, B-cell-depleted T cells, or PBMCs.

Under the authors' procedure: Estimation of nucleated cell counts relied on the amplification of reference gene primers. Method: immunoSEQ multiplex PCR; TCRdb's copy keeps in-frame clones and lacks some. Clonal size and the V and J genes are those of that table, whereas D and trimming came from the DNA. The sample yields about 140,000 clones, 82% seen once. Germline V CDR1 and CDR2: SNHLY, FYNNEI. CDR3 length: 13 amino acids. The trim removed 6 bases at V and 6 bases at J, leaving 7 bases unmatched. This sequence joins TRBV2 and TRBJ2-7; 8 bases line up with TRBD1. The clonotype originates from a woman of 80 years or more with acute or convalescent COVID-19. Sequencing used peripheral blood. CDR3 nucleotides: TGTGCCAGCAGGCGCGAACAGGGGGTCGAGCAGTACTTC. Amino acids: CASRREQGVEQYF.